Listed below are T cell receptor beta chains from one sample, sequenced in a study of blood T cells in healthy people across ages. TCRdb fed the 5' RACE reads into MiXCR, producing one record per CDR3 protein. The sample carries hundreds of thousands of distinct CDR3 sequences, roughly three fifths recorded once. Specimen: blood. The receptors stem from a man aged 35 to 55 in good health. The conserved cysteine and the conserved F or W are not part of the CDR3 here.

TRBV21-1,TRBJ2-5,ASSKKKQGETQY
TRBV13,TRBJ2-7,ASSSGTAVYEQY
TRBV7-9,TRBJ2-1,ASSRGGGLAGVGNEQF
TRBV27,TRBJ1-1,ASSLWAETEAF
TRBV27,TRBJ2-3,ASSDRPRDTQY
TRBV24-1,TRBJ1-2,ATSGEDRGGGYT
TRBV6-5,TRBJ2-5,ASSNGGEQY
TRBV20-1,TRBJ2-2,SAPTGGFRNTGELF
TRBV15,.,ATSQGAGNEQY
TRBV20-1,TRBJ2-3,SATSPTGNTDTQY
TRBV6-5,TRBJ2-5,ASSRGEAVQETQY
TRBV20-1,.,SVPNEQY
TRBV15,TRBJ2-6,ATSRPRGTGANVLT
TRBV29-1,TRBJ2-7,SVVGGSLYEQY
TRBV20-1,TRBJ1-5,SARDSRVYNQPQH
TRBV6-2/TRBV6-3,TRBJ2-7,ASSITSGVLYEQY
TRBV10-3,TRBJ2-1,AIRWASGRAGSYNEQF
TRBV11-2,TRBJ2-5,ASSFIFSRQETQY
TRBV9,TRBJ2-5,ASSGIPGETQY
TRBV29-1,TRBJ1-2,SVDGRLNGYT
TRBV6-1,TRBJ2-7,ASSASPYEQY
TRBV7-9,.,ASSSWTGRSYEQY
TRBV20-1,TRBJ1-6,SPYRDRAHESGSPLH
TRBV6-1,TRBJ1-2,ASSRIGQGEANYGYT
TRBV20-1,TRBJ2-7,SAPAQQDAYEQY
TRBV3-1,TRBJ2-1,ASSPGGGTYNEQF
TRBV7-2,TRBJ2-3,ASSFLPGGRGQYTDTQY
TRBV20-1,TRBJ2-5,SAIGLGQETQY
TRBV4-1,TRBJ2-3,ASSQRPGSGTSTDTQY
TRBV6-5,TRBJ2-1,ASTAGVNEQF
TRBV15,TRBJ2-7,ATSRGGTDEQY
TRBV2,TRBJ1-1,ASRQMSGGETEAF
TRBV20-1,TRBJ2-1,SATLAGRYEQF
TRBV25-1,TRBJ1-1,ASERQGLTEAF
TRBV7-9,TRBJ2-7,ASSPGLGNEQY
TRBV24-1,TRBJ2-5,ATSDSGPGQETQY
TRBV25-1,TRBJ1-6,ASSERTGGNSPLH
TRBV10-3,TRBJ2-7,AIEGLAIYEQY
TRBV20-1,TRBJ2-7,SAVRGTLSYEQY
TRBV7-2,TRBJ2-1,ASSSLGWDRGIYNEQF
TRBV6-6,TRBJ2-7,ASSYTPWVSEQY
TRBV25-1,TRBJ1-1,ATKDTEAF
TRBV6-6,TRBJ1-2,ASSRDINGYT
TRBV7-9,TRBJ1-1,ASSPTGANTEAF
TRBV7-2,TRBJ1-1,ASSSPSSVAF
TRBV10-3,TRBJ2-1,AISESIAGEPYDEQF
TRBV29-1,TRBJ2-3,SVDGLYRGFRY
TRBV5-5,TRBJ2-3,ASSIGLAGGVTDTQY
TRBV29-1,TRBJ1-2,SAPTGPGASYGYT
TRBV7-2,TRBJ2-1,ASSLLFGVGF
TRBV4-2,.,ASSQDTSGRTYEQY
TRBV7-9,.,ASSPLQGRVGEQY
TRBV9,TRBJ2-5,ASSISSAGETQY
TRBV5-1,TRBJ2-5,ASSSMGGETQY